Presented here are 22 T cell receptor beta chains from one specimen sequenced in a study of T cells in localized non-small cell lung cancer. Data came from immunoSEQ multiplex PCR; TCRdb stores just in-frame clones and leaves some out. The table shows over a thousand clones, with about 40% occurring only once. The sample here was lung tumor tissue, taken before any cancer treatment. The receptors here all came from a female donor older than 55 with stage II lung adenocarcinoma.

This clone was found a few times. The chain has TRBV11-3 and TRBJ2-3; D uncertain. The CDR3 contains 17 residues. The V and J ends lost 5 bases and 2 bases respectively, with 20 bases between them. Germline V gene lookup returns CDR1 SGHNT and CDR2 YENEEA. The CDR3 region has the DNA TGTGCCAGCAGCCCCGGTGGGCCCGCCCGCAACACAGATACGCAGTATTTT. Translating gives CASSPGGPARNTDTQYF.

J is TRBJ2-5 and V is TRBV29-1, with 9 bases matching TRBD1. The germline CDR1 and CDR2 sequences are SQVTM and ANQGSEA. Unmatched junction bases numbered 5, after V lost 7 bases and J lost 2 bases. This CDR3 comprises 13 residues. The CDR3 loop reads CSALDRGQETQYF. Here the CDR3 DNA reads TGCAGCGCCCTGGACAGGGGTCAAGAGACCCAGTACTTC.

This clone was counted a single time. At one end the junction does not follow the germline gene, possibly because of a read error. The chain employs TRBV18 and TRBJ2-7; unclear D gene. The CDR3 contains 14 residues. The germline V gene has CDR1 KGHSH and CDR2 LQKENI. The CDR3 loop reads CASSPGRTPDEQYF. As DNA, the CDR3 is TGTGCCAGCTCACCGGGCAGAACTCCGGACGAACAGTACTTC.

The V call is TRBV30, the J call TRBJ1-2; tentatively, D is TRBD1 (6 bases). The V end was cut by 7 bases, the J end by 7 bases, with 19 bases between. The V gene's germline CDR1 is GTSNPN and CDR2 SVGIG (reference sequence). The CDR3 spans 13 residues. The CDR3 spells CAFFRGIFIGYTF. In nucleotides, the CDR3 is TGTGCCTTCTTCAGGGGAATTTTCATTGGCTACACCTTC.

V and J are TRBV28 and TRBJ2-1, with TRBD1 identical over 9 bases. With V trimmed by 11 bases and J by 6 bases, 17 bases remained unmatched. Per germline, CDR1 MDHEN and CDR2 SYDVKM. The CDR3 covers 16 residues. CDR3 sequence reads: CAVKPQGTGRSNEQFF. CDR3 sequence (DNA): TGTGCCGTGAAACCCCAAGGGACAGGGCGATCCAATGAGCAGTTCTTC.

This clone was picked up a small number of times. The chain carries TRBV6-7 and TRBJ2-1; 11 nucleotides agree with TRBD2. TRBV6-7 is flagged as an ORF with uncertain function. V trimming: 0 bases; J trimming: 4 bases; junction bases outside the gene matches: 5. This CDR3 spans 17 amino acids. The CDR3 nucleotides are TGTGCCAGCAGTTACTCGGCTAGCGGGGGGCTATACAATGAGCAGTTCTTC. Its translation is CASSYSASGGLYNEQFF.

This clone came up a few times. CDR3 protein: CASSQNRGTKNIQYF. The CDR3 coding sequence is TGCGCCAGCAGCCAAAACAGGGGGACCAAAAACATTCAGTACTTC. The chain uses TRBV1 and TRBJ2-4; no check of the table's D call, TRBD1, against the DNA was made. TRBV1 counts as a pseudogene. CDR3 length equals 15 residues.

The chain combines TRBV18 with TRBJ2-7; 7 bases are a match to TRBD2. There are 15 residues in the CDR3. Trimming removed 3 bases from V and 6 bases from J; junction bases left unmatched: 11. CDR1 and CDR2 from the germline V gene are KGHSH and LQKENI. CDR3 bases: TGTGCCAGCTCACCGGGACTAACGGGAGATTTCGAGCAGTACTTC. It yields the protein CASSPGLTGDFEQYF. The whole variable domain, remainder taken from reference TRBV18 and TRBJ2-7, is NAGVMQNPRHLVRRRGQEARLRCSPMKGHSHVYWYRQLPEEGLKFMVYLQKENIIDESGMPKERFSAEFPKEGPSILRIQQVVRGDSAAYFCASSPGLTGDFEQYFGPGTRLTVT.

This clone is classed as medium-sized. The V call is TRBV6-8, the J call TRBJ2-7, with D possibly being TRBD1 or TRBD2 (5 bases each). Germline assignment: CDR1 MNHGY and CDR2 SAAAGT. Trimming pared 5 bases from V and 3 bases from J, leaving 14 bases between. The CDR3 runs 14 residues. The CDR3 loop is CASSKGPDRYEQYF. The CDR3 DNA sequence: TGTGCCAGCAGTAAGGGACCTGATCGCTACGAGCAGTACTTC.

J is TRBJ1-5 and V is TRBV7-6, with D perhaps TRBD1 (6 bases). Germline CDR1 SGHVS, CDR2 FNYEAQ. The V end was cut by 7 bases, the J end by 4 bases, with 17 bases between. The CDR3 runs 15 residues. This CDR3 reads CASTPPGGGNQPQHF. The CDR3 bases are TGTGCCAGCACCCCTCCCGGAGGGGGTAATCAGCCCCAGCATTTT. The full variable domain, with the rest looked up from reference TRBV7-6 and TRBJ1-5, is GAGVSQSPRYKVTKRGQDVALRCDPISGHVSLYWYRQALGQGPEFLTYFNYEAQQDKSGLPNDRFSAERPEGSISTLTIQRTEQRDSAMYRCASTPPGGGNQPQHFGDGTRLSIL.

This clone was recorded a few times. This chain joins TRBV9 and TRBJ1-1; D unclear. Germline CDR1 is SGDLS and CDR2 is YYNGEE. V was cut by 0 bases and J by 1 base, with 7 bases left in between. The CDR3 length is 14 residues. CDR3 sequence: CASSVVWENTEAFF. The CDR3, as DNA: TGTGCCAGCAGCGTAGTTTGGGAGAACACTGAAGCTTTCTTT.

This chain uses TRBV6-8 with TRBJ2-3, with D hard to call. The CDR3 has 14 residues. Germline V CDR1 and CDR2: MNHGY, SAAAGT. The ends were cut back, 2 bases at V and 0 bases at J, with 6 bases in the middle. CDR3 protein: CASSYGMSTDTQYF. The DNA for the CDR3 is TGTGCCAGCAGTTACGGGATGAGCACAGATACGCAGTATTTT.

J is TRBJ2-3 and V is TRBV18; 8 nucleotides match TRBD2. The CDR3 runs to 16 residues. In germline, CDR1 is KGHSH, CDR2 LQKENI. J lost 4 bases, V lost 0 bases, and 6 bases had no gene match. The CDR3 coding sequence is TGTGCCAGCTCACCACCATGGCGGGGGGATGCAGATACGCAGTATTTT. It is translated as CASSPPWRGDADTQYF.

The genes are TRBV29-1 and TRBJ2-2; 11 bases line up with TRBD2. Per the germline V gene, CDR1 is SQVTM and CDR2 is ANQGSEA. With V trimmed by 7 bases and J by 3 bases, 7 bases remained unmatched. The CDR3 extends over 15 amino acids. This CDR3 reads CSGKLAGVDTGELFF. The CDR3 DNA reads as TGCAGCGGTAAACTAGCGGGAGTCGACACCGGGGAGCTGTTTTTT.

The chain uses TRBV18 and TRBJ2-7, with D possibly matching TRBD1 (8 bases). The CDR3 runs to 15 residues. Germline CDR1 reads KGHSH; CDR2 reads LQKENI. V was clipped by 4 bases and J by 5 bases, with 18 bases between them. The DNA for the CDR3 is TGTGCCAGCTCACTCTTCTTTACAGGGGGGGACGAGCAGTACTTC. Protein product: CASSLFFTGGDEQYF.

The rearrangement links TRBV6-9 to TRBJ2-1; D may match TRBD1 or TRBD2 (5 bases each). Germline V gene sequence: CDR1 MNHGY, CDR2 SVAAGI. The V and J ends lost 6 bases and 8 bases respectively, with 14 bases between them. The CDR3 is 13 residues long. CDR3 loop: CASSGVLGDEQFF. In DNA, the CDR3 is TGTGCCAGCAGCGGGGTTTTAGGGGATGAGCAGTTCTTC.

The J gene is TRBJ1-2, the V gene TRBV30, with a possible D match to TRBD1 (5 bases). V shed 0 bases and J shed 5 bases, with 13 bases lying between them. Germline CDR1 GTSNPN, CDR2 SVGIG (reference sequence). The CDR3 loop spans 14 amino acids. Here the CDR3 DNA reads TGTGCCTGGAGTGTTGTCAGGGCTCGGTATGGCTACACCTTC. Translated: CAWSVVRARYGYTF.

This sequence joins TRBV18 and TRBJ2-7; 12 positions match TRBD2. Germline values: CDR1 KGHSH, CDR2 LQKENI. Trimming cost V 3 bases and J 3 bases; bases outside gene matches: 12. The CDR3 extends over 18 amino acids. CDR3 sequence (DNA): TGTGCCAGCTCACCCCTTCAACTAAGGACTAGCGGGATCTACGAGCAGTACTTC. Amino acid sequence: CASSPLQLRTSGIYEQYF.

The V and J genes are TRBV28 and TRBJ1-1; TRBD1 might be the D (5 bases). The CDR3 covers 14 residues. Germline V gives CDR1 MDHEN, CDR2 SYDVKM. Trimming took off 6 bases at V and 3 bases at J, with 14 bases between the two ends. CDR3 region: CASRVSGTHTEAFF. The DNA of the CDR3 is TGTGCCAGCAGGGTGAGTGGGACCCACACTGAAGCTTTCTTT.

This clone was counted between two and nine times. The rearrangement uses TRBV6-8 and TRBJ2-4; TRBD2 might be the D (6 bases). Germline values: CDR1 MNHGY, CDR2 SAAAGT. The CDR3 is 12 residues long. V was shortened by 10 bases and J by 6 bases, with 13 bases between the two germline ends. The DNA for the CDR3 is TGTGCCACGGGGGTAGGAGGAAACATTCAGTACTTC. It encodes CATGVGGNIQYF.

This clone was observed a handful of times. V is TRBV6-8 and J is TRBJ2-7, with D unresolved. CDR1 is MNHGY, CDR2 SAAAGT, per germline. The germline V and J ends were trimmed by 2 bases and 2 bases, with 13 bases remaining between them. The CDR3 has 15 amino acids. CDR3 residues: CASSYPTGGPYEQYF. For the CDR3, the DNA is TGTGCCAGCAGTTACCCGACTGGTGGTCCCTACGAGCAGTACTTC.

This rearrangement joins TRBV30 to TRBJ2-5, with D tentatively TRBD1 or TRBD2 (5 bases each). From germline, CDR1 is GTSNPN and CDR2 SVGIG (reference sequence). Trimming removed 7 bases at V and 5 bases at J, with 17 bases between. This CDR3 is built from 13 residues. CDR3 loop: CASSGPFLETQYF. CDR3 DNA: TGTGCCTCCTCGGGGCCCTTCCTCGAGACCCAGTACTTC.